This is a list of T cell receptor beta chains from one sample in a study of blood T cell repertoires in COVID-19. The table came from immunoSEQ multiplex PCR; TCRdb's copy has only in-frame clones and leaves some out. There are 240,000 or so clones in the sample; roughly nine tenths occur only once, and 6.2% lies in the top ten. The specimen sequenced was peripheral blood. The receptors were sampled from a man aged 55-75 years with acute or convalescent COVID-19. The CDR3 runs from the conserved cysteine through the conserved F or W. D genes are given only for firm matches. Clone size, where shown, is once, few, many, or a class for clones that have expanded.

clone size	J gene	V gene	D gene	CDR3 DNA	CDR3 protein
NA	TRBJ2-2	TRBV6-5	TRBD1	TGTGCCAGCAGCCTCCTGACAGGGCACACCGGGGAGCTGTTTTTT	CASSLLTGHTGELFF
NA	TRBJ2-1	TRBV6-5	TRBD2	TGTGCCATCGGCCAGACTAGCGGGAAGGACAATGAGCAGTTCTTC	CAIGQTSGKDNEQFF
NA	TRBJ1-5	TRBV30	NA	TGTGCCTGGAGCAGGGGTCTTTCCAGGGAGCCCCAGCATTTT	CAWSRGLSREPQHF
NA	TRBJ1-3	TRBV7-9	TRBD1	TGTGCCAGCAGGGGACAGGGGCCCTCTGGAAACACCATATATTTT	CASRGQGPSGNTIYF
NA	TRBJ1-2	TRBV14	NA	TGTGCCAGCAGCCAAGTGGTTACTACAAACTATGGCTACACCTTC	CASSQVVTTNYGYTF
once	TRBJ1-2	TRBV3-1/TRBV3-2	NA	TGTGCCAGCTCCGGGAACTATGGCTACACCTTC	CASSGNYGYTF
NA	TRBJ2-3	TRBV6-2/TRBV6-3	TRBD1	TGTGCCAGCAGTTGGGACAGGCCTCGGACGCAGTATTTT	CASSWDRPRTQYF
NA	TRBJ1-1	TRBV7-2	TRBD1	TGTGCCAGCAGCTTGACAGGGGACACTGAAGCTTTCTTT	CASSLTGDTEAFF
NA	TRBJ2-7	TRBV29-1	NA	TGCAGCGTTTTTAGGAGCTCCTACGAGCAGTACTTC	CSVFRSSYEQYF
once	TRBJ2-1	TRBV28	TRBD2	TGTGCCAGCACCTCGCCCTCGACTAGCGGGAGGGCCGGGGGGCGGTTCTTC	CASTSPSTSGRAGGRFF
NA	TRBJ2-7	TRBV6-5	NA	TGTGCCAGCAGTTACTCGTCCACCTACGAGCAGTACTTC	CASSYSSTYEQYF
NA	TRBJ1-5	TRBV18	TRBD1	TGTGCCAGCTCACCTACACAGGGGGGAAGCAATCAGCCCCAGCATTTT	CASSPTQGGSNQPQHF
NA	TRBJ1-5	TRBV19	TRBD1	TGTGCCAGTAGTATTAACCCGGGACAGGGTTATCAGCCCCAGCATTTT	CASSINPGQGYQPQHF
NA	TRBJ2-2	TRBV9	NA	TGTGCCAGCAGCGTAGCTGGATCTAGCGAATACACCGGGGAGCTGTTTTTT	CASSVAGSSEYTGELFF